One sample yielded the 21 T cell receptor beta chains listed below, sequenced in a study of OX40 agonist ivuxolimab in advanced cancers. TCRdb's copy holds only in-frame clones and misses some; the assay was immunoSEQ multiplex PCR. The table shows 12,000 or so clones, with 84% occurring only once. The sample was CD4+ or CD8+ T cells sorted from blood, taken in a trial of the OX40 agonist ivuxolimab. These receptors all come from an adult with an advanced solid tumor such as melanoma, head and neck, liver or kidney cancer.

The V gene is TRBV27, the J gene TRBJ2-1; TRBD1 is a possible D gene (6 bases). The CDR3 has 14 residues. CDR1 and CDR2 from the germline V gene are MNHEY and SMNVEV (reference sequence). Deletions cut 7 bases from V and 1 base from J, with 11 bases between. The CDR3 region is CASKKQGSYNEQFF. The CDR3 nucleotides read TGTGCCAGCAAAAAACAGGGTTCCTACAATGAGCAGTTCTTC.

Here the CDR3 reads CASSSTAGGPDEQYF. DNA for the CDR3: TGTGCCAGCAGCTCAACCGCGGGGGGGCCCGACGAGCAGTACTTC. The chain carries TRBV7-9 and TRBJ2-7; 9 nucleotides agree with TRBD2. Germline lookup yields CDR1 SEHNR and CDR2 FQNEAQ (reference sequence). There are 15 residues in the CDR3. V was clipped by 4 bases and J by 5 bases; unmatched bases: 9.

J is TRBJ2-6 and V is TRBV4-1, with a possible D match to TRBD1 (6 bases). The germline V gene encodes CDR1 MGHRA and CDR2 YSYEKL. V dropped 7 bases and J dropped 0 bases, with 13 bases sitting between them. This CDR3 comprises 16 residues. CDR3 in DNA: TGCGCCAGCAAGCCTATAGGGGGCTCTGGGGCCAACGTCCTGACTTTC. It yields the protein CASKPIGGSGANVLTF.

The chain is built from TRBV2 and TRBJ1-5, with D unresolved. The germline V and J ends were trimmed by 6 bases and 0 bases, with 3 bases remaining between them. Germline V gene data show CDR1 as SNHLY and CDR2 as FYNNEI. This CDR3 has 12 amino acids. In DNA form, the CDR3 reads TGTGCCAGCAGATATAGCAATCAGCCCCAGCATTTT. Translating gives CASRYSNQPQHF. Looking up the rest from reference TRBV2 and TRBJ1-5 gives the full variable domain: EPEVTQTPSHQVTQMGQEVILRCVPISNHLYFYWYRQILGQKVEFLVSFYNNEISEKSEIFDDQFSVERPDGSNFTLKIRSTKLEDSAMYFCASRYSNQPQHFGDGTRLSIL.

This rearrangement joins TRBV27 to TRBJ2-5, with 9 bases identical to TRBD1. Looked up from germline, CDR1 is MNHEY and CDR2 is SMNVEV (reference sequence). The CDR3 is 16 amino acids. The trim removed 1 base at V and 2 bases at J, leaving 5 bases unmatched. Here the CDR3 DNA reads TGTGCCAGCAGTTTATTTGGGACAGGGAAGCAAGAGACCCAGTACTTC. It yields the protein CASSLFGTGKQETQYF.

The J gene is TRBJ1-4, the V gene TRBV5-1; no clear D gene. The ends were cut back, 0 bases at V and 0 bases at J, with 6 bases in the middle. CDR3 length: 15 amino acids. Germline CDR1 and CDR2: SGHRS and YFSETQ. The CDR3 sequence: CASSLAGATNEKLFF. In nucleotides, the CDR3 is TGCGCCAGCAGCTTGGCAGGTGCAACTAATGAAAAACTGTTTTTT.

The J gene is TRBJ2-3, the V gene TRBV11-2; TRBD1 is a possible D gene (6 bases). The V and J ends lost 4 bases and 6 bases respectively, with 17 bases between them. Germline V gene lookup returns CDR1 SGHAT and CDR2 FQNNGV. This CDR3 contains 15 residues. CDR3 sequence: CASSSWSTQGDTQYF. CDR3 DNA sequence: TGTGCCAGCAGCTCCTGGAGTACCCAGGGGGATACGCAGTATTTT. Together with reference TRBV11-2 and TRBJ2-3, the CDR3 gives the full variable domain: EAGVAQSPRYKIIEKRQSVAFWCNPISGHATLYWYQQILGQGPKLLIQFQNNGVVDDSQLPKDRFSAERLKGVDSTLKIQPAKLEDSAVYLCASSSWSTQGDTQYFGPGTRLTVL.

Details on this clone: An end of the junction differs from the germline gene, which may be a read error. The CDR3 DNA reads TGCGCCAGCAGCCAAGACAGGGGCGGCGACGGCTACGCCTTC. This codes for CASSQDRGGDGYAF. The rearrangement uses TRBV4-1 and TRBJ1-2, with D perhaps TRBD1 (6 bases). Germline CDR1 is MGHRA and CDR2 is YSYEKL. The CDR3 spans 14 residues.

V and J are TRBV9 and TRBJ1-2, with no clear D. Germline loops: CDR1 SGDLS, CDR2 YYNGEE. CDR3 size: 16 residues. V lost 0 bases, J lost 4 bases, and 16 bases lay in between. CDR3 nucleotide sequence: TGTGCCAGCAGCGTAGATCTGGACGGATCTTCCTATGGCTACACCTTC. Translating gives CASSVDLDGSSYGYTF.

The rearrangement links TRBV6-5 to TRBJ1-2; 8 bases line up with TRBD1. This CDR3 is built from 16 residues. The germline gives CDR1 MNHEY, CDR2 SVGAGI. V gave up 4 bases and J gave up 3 bases; unmatched junction bases: 10. CDR3 protein: CASSLHPGQAYYGYTF. In nucleotides, the CDR3 is TGTGCCAGCAGTTTACACCCGGGACAGGCCTACTATGGCTACACCTTC.

The rearrangement joins TRBV7-8 to TRBJ2-5, with 14 bases lining up with TRBD2. J gave up 2 bases and V 5 bases, and 7 bases lay outside the gene matches. The CDR3 sequence is 17 residues long. From germline, CDR1 is SGHVS and CDR2 FQNEAQ. CDR3 amino acids: CASSLRTSGGYQETQYF. Here the CDR3 DNA reads TGTGCCAGCAGCCTCAGGACTAGCGGGGGGTATCAAGAGACCCAGTACTTC.

The rearrangement uses TRBV6-4 and TRBJ2-5; 8 nucleotides agree with TRBD1. TRBJ2-7 explains the end of the DNA better; the J call may be wrong. Germline V gene lookup returns CDR1 MRHNA and CDR2 SNTAGT. This CDR3 is built from 15 residues. The CDR3 nucleotides are TGTGCCAGCAATTGTCCGGGACAGGTAACCTACGAGCAGTACTTC. Its translation is CASNCPGQVTYEQYF.

DNA for the CDR3: TGTGCCAGCAGCCCCGCGCGACTAGCGGGGGCCTACAATGAGCAGTTCTTC. This translates into CASSPARLAGAYNEQFF. This chain links TRBV7-9 with TRBJ2-7, with 12 bases that match TRBD2. Near its end, the DNA agrees better with TRBJ2-1, so the J call may be wrong. The CDR3 covers 17 residues. Germline CDR1 SEHNR, CDR2 FQNEAQ (reference sequence).

This clone turned up a few times. The chain's CDR3 is CASSLWGESNQPQHF. In DNA, the CDR3 is TGTGCCAGCAGCTTATGGGGAGAAAGCAATCAGCCCCAGCATTTT. This chain uses TRBV7-8 with TRBJ1-5; no clear D gene. CDR3 length: 15 residues. Trimming pared 2 bases from V and 1 base from J, leaving 9 bases between. The germline gives CDR1 SGHVS, CDR2 FQNEAQ.

The chain couples TRBV7-6 to TRBJ1-1, with D possibly matching TRBD1 (5 bases). The germline V gene encodes CDR1 SGHVS and CDR2 FNYEAQ. This CDR3 comprises 17 residues. V was shortened by 5 bases and J by 0 bases, with 19 bases between the two germline ends. CDR3 residues: CASSPGTPTRMNTEAFF. For the CDR3, the DNA is TGTGCCAGCAGCCCCGGGACTCCCACCCGCATGAACACTGAAGCTTTCTTT.

The chain is built from TRBV7-8 and TRBJ1-5; no clear D gene. The germline gives CDR1 SGHVS, CDR2 FQNEAQ. V was clipped by 5 bases and J by 2 bases, with 13 bases between them. The CDR3 is 15 amino acids. As DNA, the CDR3 is TGTGCCAGCAGCCCTTCTCCTCCAGGCAATCAGCCCCAGCATTTT. This encodes CASSPSPPGNQPQHF.

The chain links TRBV7-2 to TRBJ2-1; unclear D gene. This CDR3 contains 18 residues. Germline CDR1 is SGHTA and CDR2 is FQGNSA. The V end lost 2 bases, the J end lost 4 bases, and 21 bases lay between the germline ends. The CDR3 region has the DNA TGTGCCAGCAGCTTACGCGGCTCCCTCCGTCGTGCGTACAATGAGCAGTTCTTC. Amino acid sequence: CASSLRGSLRRAYNEQFF.

This chain joins TRBV5-1 and TRBJ2-3, with D maybe TRBD2 (7 bases). In germline, CDR1 is SGHRS, CDR2 YFSETQ. Trimming removed 0 bases from V and 6 bases from J, with 11 bases in between. The CDR3 consists of 14 residues. Written as DNA, the CDR3 is TGCGCCAGCAGCTTGGTGGGGGGGCCGGATACGCAGTATTTT. It is translated as CASSLVGGPDTQYF.

The chain links TRBV28 to TRBJ1-1; D is unresolved. V lost 6 bases and J lost 0, with 14 bases in between. The CDR3 has 15 amino acids. Germline assignment: CDR1 MDHEN and CDR2 SYDVKM. In DNA form, the CDR3 reads TGTGCCAGCAGACTACGTGGGAGCGTGAACACTGAAGCTTTCTTT. It translates to CASRLRGSVNTEAFF.

This chain's CDR3 is CASSLAEQGWTGELFF. The CDR3 nucleotides read TGCGCCAGCAGCTTGGCGGAACAGGGCTGGACCGGGGAGCTGTTTTTT. This chain connects TRBV5-1 to TRBJ2-2; possibly TRBD1 for D (6 bases). This CDR3 is 16 amino acids long. The germline CDR1 and CDR2 sequences are SGHRS and YFSETQ. Trimming left V 0 bases short and J 5 bases short, with 14 bases between.

The chain employs TRBV11-2 and TRBJ1-1; 7 bases agree with TRBD1. From germline, CDR1 is SGHAT and CDR2 FQNNGV. This CDR3 is 13 amino acids long. Trimming took 5 bases from V and 12 from J; bases not matched to a gene: 12. CDR3 sequence: CASSLHLQGGTFF. The CDR3 nucleotides read TGTGCCAGCAGCCTACATCTCCAGGGGGGGACTTTCTTT.